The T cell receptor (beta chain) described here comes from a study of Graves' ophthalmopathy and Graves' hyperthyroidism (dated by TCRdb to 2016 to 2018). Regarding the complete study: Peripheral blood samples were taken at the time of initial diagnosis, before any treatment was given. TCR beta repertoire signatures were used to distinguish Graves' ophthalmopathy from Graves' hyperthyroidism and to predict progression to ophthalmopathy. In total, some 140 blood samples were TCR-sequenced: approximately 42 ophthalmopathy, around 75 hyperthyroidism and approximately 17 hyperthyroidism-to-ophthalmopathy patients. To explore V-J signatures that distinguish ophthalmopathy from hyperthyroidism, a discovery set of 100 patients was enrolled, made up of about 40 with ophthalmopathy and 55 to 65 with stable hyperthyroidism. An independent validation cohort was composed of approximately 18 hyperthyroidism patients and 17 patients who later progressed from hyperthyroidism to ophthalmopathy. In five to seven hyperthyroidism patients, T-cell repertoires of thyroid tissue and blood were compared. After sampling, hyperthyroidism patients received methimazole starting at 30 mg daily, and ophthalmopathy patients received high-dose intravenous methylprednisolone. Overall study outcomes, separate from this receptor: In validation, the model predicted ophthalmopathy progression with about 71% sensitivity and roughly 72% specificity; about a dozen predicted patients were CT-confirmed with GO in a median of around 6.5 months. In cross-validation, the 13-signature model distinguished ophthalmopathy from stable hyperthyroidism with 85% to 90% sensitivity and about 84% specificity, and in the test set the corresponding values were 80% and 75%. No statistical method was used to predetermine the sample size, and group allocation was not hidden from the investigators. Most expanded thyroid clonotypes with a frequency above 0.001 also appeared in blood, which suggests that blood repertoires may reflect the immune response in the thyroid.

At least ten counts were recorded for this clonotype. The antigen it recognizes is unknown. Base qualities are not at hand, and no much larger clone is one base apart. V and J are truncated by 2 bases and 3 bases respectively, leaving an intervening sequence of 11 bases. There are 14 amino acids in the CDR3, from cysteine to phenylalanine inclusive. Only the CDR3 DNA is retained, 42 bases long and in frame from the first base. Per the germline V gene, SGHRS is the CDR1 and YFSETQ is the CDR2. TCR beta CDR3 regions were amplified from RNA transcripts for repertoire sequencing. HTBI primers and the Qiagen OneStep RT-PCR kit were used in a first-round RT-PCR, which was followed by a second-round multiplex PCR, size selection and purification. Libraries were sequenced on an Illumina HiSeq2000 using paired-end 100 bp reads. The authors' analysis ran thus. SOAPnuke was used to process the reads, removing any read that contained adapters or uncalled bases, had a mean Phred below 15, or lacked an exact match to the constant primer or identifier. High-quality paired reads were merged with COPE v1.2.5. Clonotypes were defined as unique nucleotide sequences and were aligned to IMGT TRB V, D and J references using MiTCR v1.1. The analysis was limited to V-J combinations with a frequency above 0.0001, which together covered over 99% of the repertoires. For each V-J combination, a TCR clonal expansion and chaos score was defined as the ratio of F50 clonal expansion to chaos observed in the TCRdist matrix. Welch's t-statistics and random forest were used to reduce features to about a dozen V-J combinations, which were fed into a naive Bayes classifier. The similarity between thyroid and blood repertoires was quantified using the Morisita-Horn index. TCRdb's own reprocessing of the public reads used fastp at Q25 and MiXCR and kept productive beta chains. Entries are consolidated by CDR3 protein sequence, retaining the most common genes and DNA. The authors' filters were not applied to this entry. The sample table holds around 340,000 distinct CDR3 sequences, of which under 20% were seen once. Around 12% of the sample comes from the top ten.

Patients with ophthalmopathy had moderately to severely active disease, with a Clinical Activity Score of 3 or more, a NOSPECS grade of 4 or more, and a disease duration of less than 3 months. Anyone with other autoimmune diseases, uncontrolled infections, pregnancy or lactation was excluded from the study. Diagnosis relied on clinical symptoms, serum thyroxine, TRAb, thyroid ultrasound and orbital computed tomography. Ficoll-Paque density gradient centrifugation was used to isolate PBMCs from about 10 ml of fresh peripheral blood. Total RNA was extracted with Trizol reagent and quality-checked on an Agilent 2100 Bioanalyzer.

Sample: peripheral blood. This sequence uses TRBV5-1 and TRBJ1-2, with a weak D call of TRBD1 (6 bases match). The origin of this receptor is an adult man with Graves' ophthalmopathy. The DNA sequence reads TGCGCCAGCAGCTTTACAGGGAGCGACTATGGCTACACCTTC. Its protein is CASSFTGSDYGYTF.